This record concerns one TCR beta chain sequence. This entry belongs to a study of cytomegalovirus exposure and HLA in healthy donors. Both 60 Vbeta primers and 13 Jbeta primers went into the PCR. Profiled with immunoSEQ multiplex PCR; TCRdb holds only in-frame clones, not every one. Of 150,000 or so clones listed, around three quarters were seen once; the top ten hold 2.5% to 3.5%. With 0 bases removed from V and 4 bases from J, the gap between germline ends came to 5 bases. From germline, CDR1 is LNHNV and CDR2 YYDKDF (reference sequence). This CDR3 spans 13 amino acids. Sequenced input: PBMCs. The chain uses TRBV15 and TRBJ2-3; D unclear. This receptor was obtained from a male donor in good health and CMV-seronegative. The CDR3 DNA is TGTGCCACCAGCAGAGATCCTGCAGATACGCAGTATTTT. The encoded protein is CATSRDPADTQYF.